This T cell receptor beta chain derives from a study of a mutant IDH1 vaccine in newly diagnosed glioma. Measured with immunoSEQ multiplex PCR; TCRdb has only the in-frame clones, and not every one. The repertoire holds fewer than 40,000 clones, with about 56% as singletons. Details on this clone: Its antigen is currently unknown.

Time point described: week 5, during vaccination. Mutant IDH1 20-mer peptide, at 300 ug, made up each vaccine dose, with topical imiquimod. The CDR3 length is 15 residues. Trimming pared 4 bases from V and 1 base from J, leaving 8 bases between. Looked up from germline, CDR1 is SGHTA and CDR2 is FQGNSA. This sample comprised PBMCs, obtained from a glioma patient whose treatment included an IDH1 peptide vaccine. This clonotype was obtained from a woman under 30 with glioma. This rearrangement joins TRBV7-2 to TRBJ2-6; D is ambiguous. Here the CDR3 reads CASSSYLSGANVLTF. In DNA form, the CDR3 reads TGTGCCAGCAGCTCTTACTTGTCTGGGGCCAACGTCCTGACTTTC.